This T cell receptor (beta chain) stems from a study of CXCR3-negative and CXCR3-positive naive CD8 T cells. Study-wide findings and caveats: More hydrophobic TRB CDR3s occurred in CXCR3-positive than in CXCR3-negative naive cells.

Concerning this clonotype: The antigen is not known.

Each TRB cDNA library was prepared by 5' RACE (with UMI labels). TCRdb reprocessed the 5' RACE reads, keeping one entry per CDR3 protein, no DNA. The sample table sets out 130,000 or so distinct CDR3 sequences. Germline lookup yields CDR1 SQVTM and CDR2 ANQGSEA. The CDR3 has 13 amino acids. Input material: naive CXCR3- CD8+ T cells from blood. Subset indicated: CD45RO-CCR7+CD27+CD95- naive CD8+ T cells lacking CXCR3 (TNR3-). This chain connects TRBV29-1 to TRBJ1-2; TCRdb lists TRBD1, though no DNA is available to test this call. This TCR derives from a human donor in good health. Some clones in this sample may be carry-over from other donors' samples. The CDR3 sequence is CSVEAGTQKGYTF.